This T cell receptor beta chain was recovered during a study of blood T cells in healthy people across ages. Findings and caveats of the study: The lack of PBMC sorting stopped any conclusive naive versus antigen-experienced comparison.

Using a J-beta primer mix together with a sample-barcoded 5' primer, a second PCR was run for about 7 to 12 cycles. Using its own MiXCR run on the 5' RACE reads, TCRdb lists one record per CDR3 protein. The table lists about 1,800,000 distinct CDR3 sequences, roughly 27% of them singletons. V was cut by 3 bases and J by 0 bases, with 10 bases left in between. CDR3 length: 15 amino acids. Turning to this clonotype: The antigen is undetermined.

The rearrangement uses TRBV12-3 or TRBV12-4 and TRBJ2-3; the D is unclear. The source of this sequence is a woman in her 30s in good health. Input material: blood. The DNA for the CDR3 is TGTGCCAGCAGTTTTTTGGCGGATAGCACAGATACGCAGTATTTT. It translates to CASSFLADSTDTQYF.